These T cell receptor beta chains were read from a single sample in a study of blood T cell repertoires in COVID-19. Assay: immunoSEQ multiplex PCR; the TCRdb copy retains only in-frame clones and omits some. Found here are tens of thousands of clones, 70% to 90% of them singletons; the top ten hold approximately 32%. Sequenced: peripheral blood. These receptors were obtained from a woman aged 80 or over with COVID-19, enrolled during active disease. Each CDR3 is given with its conserved first and last residue. D genes are given only for firm matches. Clone size is given for some rows only: seen once, a few or many times, or a class if the clone is expanded.

J | V | D | size | DNA | CDR3
TRBJ1-4 | TRBV28 | - | - | TGTGCCAGCAGTTCCAGGGCAACTAATGAAAAACTGTTTTTT | CASSSRATNEKLFF
TRBJ2-7 | TRBV10-3 | TRBD2 | - | TGTGCCATCAGCGGGACTAGCGGAACCTACGAGCAGTACTTC | CAISGTSGTYEQYF
TRBJ2-3 | TRBV15 | TRBD2 | - | TGTGCCACCAGCAGAACTAGCGGGGGGACAGATACGCAGTATTTT | CATSRTSGGTDTQYF
TRBJ1-1 | TRBV5-1 | - | - | TGCGCCAGCAGCTTGGCCGGAGGCGAGATGAACACTGAAGCTTTCTTT | CASSLAGGEMNTEAFF
TRBJ1-1 | TRBV5-4 | - | once | TGTGCCAGCAGCTTACGAGGAGTGAACACTGAAGCTTTCTTT | CASSLRGVNTEAFF
TRBJ2-7 | TRBV6-5 | TRBD2 | - | TGTGCCAGCAGTCCGACTAGCGGAGATACCTACGAGCAGTACTTC | CASSPTSGDTYEQYF
TRBJ1-2 | TRBV7-3 | TRBD1 | - | TGTGCCAGCAGCACTACAGGGGGCCCTAACTATGGCTACACCTTC | CASSTTGGPNYGYTF
TRBJ1-5 | TRBV6-2/TRBV6-3 | - | - | TGTGCCAGCAGCCCCGACCGGATCGACGGGGCCCAGCATTTT | CASSPDRIDGAQHF
TRBJ1-1 | TRBV2 | - | - | TGTGCCAGCAGTGAGGCCCCCTCTGAAGCTTTCTTT | CASSEAPSEAFF
TRBJ1-1 | TRBV4-3 | TRBD1 | - | TGCGCCAGCAGCTCCCGGACAGGTATGAACACTGAAGCTTTCTTT | CASSSRTGMNTEAFF
TRBJ2-2 | TRBV29-1 | - | - | TGCAGCGTTTTGGGAGACCTCGCGAACACCGGGGAGCTGTTTTTT | CSVLGDLANTGELFF
TRBJ1-1 | TRBV28 | TRBD1 | - | TGTGCCAGCAGTTTATATGGGACAGGGTCAAAGGTGGCTGAAGCTTTCTTT | CASSLYGTGSKVAEAFF
TRBJ2-1 | TRBV6-5 | TRBD2 | - | TGTGCCAGCAGTTATCGGCGGGGGGGCCTTCGGAATGAGCAGTTCTTC | CASSYRRGGLRNEQFF
TRBJ2-1 | TRBV7-9 | TRBD2 | - | TGTGCCAGCAGCTTAGATAGAGCGGGAGGGCGGTTCTTC | CASSLDRAGGRFF
TRBJ2-3 | TRBV7-2 | TRBD2 | few | TGTGCCAGCAGCCTGATAGCGGGGGGAGGTAGCACAGATACGCAGTATTTT | CASSLIAGGGSTDTQYF
TRBJ2-5 | TRBV5-1 | - | - | TGCGCCAGCAGCCTAGATGGGGAGACCCAGTACTTC | CASSLDGETQYF
TRBJ1-5 | TRBV6-1 | - | once | TGTGCCAGCAGTGAAGTAGGGGGTCTAGATCAGCCCCAGCATTTT | CASSEVGGLDQPQHF
TRBJ2-1 | TRBV20-1 | TRBD2 | once | TGCAGTGCTAGTACCGGGACTAGCGGGAGAGAAGAGCAGTTCTTC | CSASTGTSGREEQFF
TRBJ1-1 | TRBV7-3 | - | - | TGTGCCAGCAGCCAGCCGGGGAACACTGAAGCTTTCTTT | CASSQPGNTEAFF
TRBJ1-3 | TRBV11-3 | - | few | TGTGCCAGCAGCTTAGACGGGAACTCTGGAAACACCATATATTTT | CASSLDGNSGNTIYF
TRBJ2-4 | TRBV27 | - | - | TGTGCCAGCAGTTTGGTGGGGGCGGCCAAAAACATTCAGTACTTC | CASSLVGAAKNIQYF
TRBJ1-2 | TRBV21-1 | - | once | TGTGCCAGCAGCAACTGTCAGGGTGGCTACACCTTC | CASSNCQGGYTF
TRBJ2-1 | TRBV2 | TRBD2 | - | TGTGCCAGCAGCGGGGAGGGGCAGTTCTTC | CASSGEGQFF
TRBJ2-3 | TRBV7-3 | TRBD2 | - | TGTGCCAGCAGCCCCCTAGCGGGGCCAGATACGCAGTATTTT | CASSPLAGPDTQYF
TRBJ2-7 | TRBV5-1 | - | once | TGCGCCAGCAGCTTGGCCGGAGGGAGCGCCTACGAGCAGTACTTC | CASSLAGGSAYEQYF
TRBJ1-5 | TRBV5-5 | TRBD1 | - | TGTGCCAGCAGCTTGGGGGGACAGCCAAATCAGCCCCAGCATTTT | CASSLGGQPNQPQHF
TRBJ1-1 | TRBV5-1 | - | once | TGCGCCAGCAGCTTGTTTCCTCGGGACACTGAAGCTTTCTTT | CASSLFPRDTEAFF
TRBJ1-2 | TRBV18 | TRBD1 | - | TGTGCCAGCTCACCCACAGGGGGGGATTTCTATGGCTACACCTTC | CASSPTGGDFYGYTF
TRBJ2-1 | TRBV18 | - | - | TGTGCCAGCTCGCCCCTGGACCGGAGCGGGCAGTTCTTC | CASSPLDRSGQFF
TRBJ2-1 | TRBV7-7 | - | - | TGTGCCAGCAGCCCCTTGAGCGAGGGTTACGGCAATGAGCAGTTCTTC | CASSPLSEGYGNEQFF
TRBJ2-1 | TRBV6-5 | - | - | TGTGCCAGCAGGCGCGACATTCTTCCCAATGAGCAGTTCTTC | CASRRDILPNEQFF
TRBJ1-4 | TRBV7-9 | - | - | TGTGCCAGCAGCTTAGTGGGGGCTTGGGATGAAAAACTGTTTTTT | CASSLVGAWDEKLFF
TRBJ1-2 | TRBV6-5 | TRBD1 | - | TGTGCCAGCAGTTACGGACAGGGCGATGGCTACACCTTC | CASSYGQGDGYTF
TRBJ2-5 | TRBV7-9 | TRBD2 | - | TGTGCCAGCAGCTTAAAGAGGTGGAGTAGCGGGGACCAAGAGACCCAGTACTTC | CASSLKRWSSGDQETQYF
TRBJ1-1 | TRBV25-1 | - | - | TGTGCCAGCGGATATGGAGGGGATAACACTGAAGCTTTCTTT | CASGYGGDNTEAFF
TRBJ2-2 | TRBV24-1 | TRBD2 | - | TGTGCCACCAACGATCCGGGAGGAAACAACACCGGGGAGCTGTTTTTT | CATNDPGGNNTGELFF
TRBJ2-2 | TRBV11-2 | TRBD2 | - | TGTGCCAGCAGCTTATTAGCGGGGGGAAACACCGGGGAGCTGTTTTTT | CASSLLAGGNTGELFF
TRBJ2-2 | TRBV11-2 | - | - | TGTGCCAGCAGCTTGGGGTACGGACTCACCGGGGAGCTGTTTTTT | CASSLGYGLTGELFF
TRBJ2-5 | TRBV7-2 | - | - | TGTGCCAGCAGCTTATTGGGTAGCTCGGAGACCCAGTACTTC | CASSLLGSSETQYF
TRBJ2-5 | TRBV3-1/TRBV3-2 | - | - | TGTGCCAGCAGCCTCCGACGACTTGGGGAGACCCAGTACTTC | CASSLRRLGETQYF
TRBJ2-1 | TRBV7-8 | - | once | TGTGCCAGCAGTTCAACACTAGGGGAGCAGTTCTTC | CASSSTLGEQFF